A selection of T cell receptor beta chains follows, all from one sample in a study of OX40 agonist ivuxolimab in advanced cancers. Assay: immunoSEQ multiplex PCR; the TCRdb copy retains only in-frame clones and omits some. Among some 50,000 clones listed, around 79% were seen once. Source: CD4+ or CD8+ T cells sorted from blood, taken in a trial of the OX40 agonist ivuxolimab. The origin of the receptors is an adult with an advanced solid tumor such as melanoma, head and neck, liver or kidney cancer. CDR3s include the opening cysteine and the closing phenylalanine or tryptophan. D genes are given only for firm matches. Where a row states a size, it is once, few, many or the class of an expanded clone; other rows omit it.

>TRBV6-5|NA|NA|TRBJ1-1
TGTGCCAGCGGCAGGGGAGGGATCGAGGGCACTGAAGCTTTCTTT
CASGRGGIEGTEAFF
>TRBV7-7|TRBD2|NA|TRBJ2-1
TGTGCCAGCAGCTTAGGTCCGGGAGGGGAGCAGTTCTTC
CASSLGPGGEQFF
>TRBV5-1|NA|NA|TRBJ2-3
TGCGCCAGCAGCTTTAGGGGGATAAGGACAGATACGCAGTATTTT
CASSFRGIRTDTQYF
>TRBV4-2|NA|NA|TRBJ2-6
TGTGCCAGCAGCCAAGATCCTCTATACCACTCTGGGGCCAACGTCCTGACTTTC
CASSQDPLYHSGANVLTF
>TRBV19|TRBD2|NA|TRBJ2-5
TGTGCCAGTAGTATCTTTCGGGGGGGGACCCAGTACTTC
CASSIFRGGTQYF
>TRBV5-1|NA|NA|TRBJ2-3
TGCGCCAGCAGCTTGGATACTAGCACAGATACGCAGTATTTT
CASSLDTSTDTQYF
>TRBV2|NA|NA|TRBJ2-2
TGTGCCAGCAGCTTCGTTTCCGGGGAGCTGTTTTTT
CASSFVSGELFF
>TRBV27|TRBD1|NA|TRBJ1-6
TGTGCCAGCAGTTTATGGCCAGGGGGATTCTATAATTCACCCCTCCACTTT
CASSLWPGGFYNSPLHF
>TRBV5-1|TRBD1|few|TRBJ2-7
TGCGCCAGCAGCTGGACAGGGGACTCCTACGAGCAGTACTTC
CASSWTGDSYEQYF
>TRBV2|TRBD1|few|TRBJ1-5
TGTGCCAGCACCGAAAAGGACAGGGACCAGCCCCAGCATTTT
CASTEKDRDQPQHF
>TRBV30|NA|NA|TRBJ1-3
TGTGCCTGGAGTGTGGACAGCCAGTTCGTCTCTGGAAACACCATATATTTT
CAWSVDSQFVSGNTIYF
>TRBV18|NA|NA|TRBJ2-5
TGTGCCAGCTCACCGAACAGGGAAGAGACCCAGTACTTC
CASSPNREETQYF
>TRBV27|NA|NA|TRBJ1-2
TGTGCCAGCAGTTTCTCGCAGGGACACTATGGCTACACCTTC
CASSFSQGHYGYTF
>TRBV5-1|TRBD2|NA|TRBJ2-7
TGCGCCAGCAGCTTGGGGTTATCTAGCGGGCACTACGAGCAGTACTTC
CASSLGLSSGHYEQYF
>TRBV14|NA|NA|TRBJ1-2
TGTGCCAGCAGCCAGCGGGACTCCCGAGGGAGTAACTATGGCTACACCTTC
CASSQRDSRGSNYGYTF
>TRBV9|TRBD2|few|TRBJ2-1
TGTGCCAGCAGCGCCACCCAGGGACTAGCGGGAGATGAGCAGTTCTTC
CASSATQGLAGDEQFF
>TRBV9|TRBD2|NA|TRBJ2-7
TGTGCCAGCAGCCTCGGGACTAGATCCTACGAGCAGTACTTC
CASSLGTRSYEQYF
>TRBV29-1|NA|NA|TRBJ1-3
TGCAGCGTTCTCGTAAATGGAAACACCATATATTTT
CSVLVNGNTIYF
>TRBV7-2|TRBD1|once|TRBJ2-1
TGTGCCAGCAGCTTAGGACAGGGCTCCTACAATGAGCAGTTCTTC
CASSLGQGSYNEQFF
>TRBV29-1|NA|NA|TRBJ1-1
TGCACCGGGCGGGAGGGGCCGAACACTGAAGCTTTCTTT
CTGREGPNTEAFF
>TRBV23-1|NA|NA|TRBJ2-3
TGCGCCAGCAGCAACCAGGGGTTGGTAGATACGCAGTATTTT
CASSNQGLVDTQYF
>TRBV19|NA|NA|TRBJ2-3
TGTGCCAGTAGTTGGGGATATACGCAGTATTTT
CASSWGYTQYF
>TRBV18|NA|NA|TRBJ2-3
TGTGCCAGCTGGACCAGTGGCGGGACCACAGATACGCAGTATTTT
CASWTSGGTTDTQYF
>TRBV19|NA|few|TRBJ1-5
TGTGCCAGTAGTGGGCAGGGCGATCAGCCCCAGCATTTT
CASSGQGDQPQHF
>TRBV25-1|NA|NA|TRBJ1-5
TGTGCCAGCAGTGACTACAATCAGCCCCAGCATTTT
CASSDYNQPQHF
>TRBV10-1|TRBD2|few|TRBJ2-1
TGCGCCAGCAGTGAGAGGGGACTAGCGGGAAGGTCCTACAATGAGCAGTTCTTC
CASSERGLAGRSYNEQFF
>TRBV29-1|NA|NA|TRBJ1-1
TGCAGCGTCCACAGCGTTATGAACACTGAAGCTTTCTTT
CSVHSVMNTEAFF
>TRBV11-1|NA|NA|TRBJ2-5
TGTGCCAGCAGCCGGGGCACGGTCATGGAGACCCAGTACTTC
CASSRGTVMETQYF
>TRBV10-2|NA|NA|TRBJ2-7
TGCGCCAGCGGTGGGGGAGTCCGCTACGAGCAGTACTTC
CASGGGVRYEQYF
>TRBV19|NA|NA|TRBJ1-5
TGTGCCAGTAGTCCGACGGGACGGGATCATCAGCCCCAGCATTTT
CASSPTGRDHQPQHF
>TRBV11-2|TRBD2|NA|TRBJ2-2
TGTGCCAGCATCCCTTGGACTAGCGGCTCCACCGGGGAGCTGTTTTTT
CASIPWTSGSTGELFF
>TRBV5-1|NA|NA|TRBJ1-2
TGCGCCAGCAGCCAGTGGGTGGAGTATGGCTACACCTTC
CASSQWVEYGYTF
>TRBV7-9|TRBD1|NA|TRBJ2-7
TGTGCCAGCAGCTTAGAGGTCGACAGGGGGTTAGAGCAGTACTTC
CASSLEVDRGLEQYF
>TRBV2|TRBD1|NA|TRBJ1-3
TGTGCCAGCAGCCCCGAGACGGGACAGCCTGACTATTTT
CASSPETGQPDYF
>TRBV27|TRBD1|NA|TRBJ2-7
TGTGCCAGCAGTTTATGGCTGGACAGGGAACAGTACTTC
CASSLWLDREQYF
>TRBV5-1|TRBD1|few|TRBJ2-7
TGCGCCAGCAGCGTCGGACAGGCGACAGGCGAGCAGTACTTC
CASSVGQATGEQYF
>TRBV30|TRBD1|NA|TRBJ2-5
TGTGCCTGGAAGGACAGGGTGGGAGAGACCCAGTACTTC
CAWKDRVGETQYF
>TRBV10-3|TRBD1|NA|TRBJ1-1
TGTGCCATCAGTGGTGAGAGGACAGGGTTGAACACTGAAGCTTTCTTT
CAISGERTGLNTEAFF
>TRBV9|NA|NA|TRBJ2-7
TGTGCCAGCAGCGTAACGGCTAGCGTCCCCTACGAGCAGTACTTC
CASSVTASVPYEQYF
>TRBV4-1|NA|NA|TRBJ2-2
TGCGCCAGCAGCCAAGTAGCCCACACCTGGAACACCGGGGAGCTGTTTTTT
CASSQVAHTWNTGELFF
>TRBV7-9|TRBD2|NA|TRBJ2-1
TGTGCCAGCAGCGGAACTAGCGGGAGCAGCTCCTACAATGAGCAGTTCTTC
CASSGTSGSSSYNEQFF
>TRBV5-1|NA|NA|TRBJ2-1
TGCGCCAGCAGCGCGCGGGCAACCTACAATGAGCAGTTCTTC
CASSARATYNEQFF
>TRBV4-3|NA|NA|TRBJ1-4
TGCGCCAGCAGCCAATCAAGGAGTCAGGGAAAACTGTTTTTT
CASSQSRSQGKLFF
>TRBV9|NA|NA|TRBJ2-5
TGTGCCAGCAGCGTAGACGGGGCTAGGAAGACCCAGTACTTC
CASSVDGARKTQYF
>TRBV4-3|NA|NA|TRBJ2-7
TGCGCCAGCAGCCAGACAGGAAGCTCCTACGAGCAGTACTTC
CASSQTGSSYEQYF
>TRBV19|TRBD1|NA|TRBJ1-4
TGTGCCAGTAGTCCCGGACAGGGTTTTGCTAATGAAAAACTGTTTTTT
CASSPGQGFANEKLFF
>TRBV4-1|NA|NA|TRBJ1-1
TGCGCCAGCAGCCAAGATCCAAGTAACACTGAAGCTTTCTTT
CASSQDPSNTEAFF
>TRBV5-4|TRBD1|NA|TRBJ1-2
TGTGCCAGCAGCTCGGGACAGGGGCGCTATGGCTACACCTTC
CASSSGQGRYGYTF
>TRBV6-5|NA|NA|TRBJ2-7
TGTGCCAGCAGGAAGGTCGGAACGAGCTCCTACGAGCAGTACTTC
CASRKVGTSSYEQYF
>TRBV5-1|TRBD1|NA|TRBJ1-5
TGCGCCAGCAGCCCGGAAGGACAGGGGTTTCAGCCCCAGCATTTT
CASSPEGQGFQPQHF